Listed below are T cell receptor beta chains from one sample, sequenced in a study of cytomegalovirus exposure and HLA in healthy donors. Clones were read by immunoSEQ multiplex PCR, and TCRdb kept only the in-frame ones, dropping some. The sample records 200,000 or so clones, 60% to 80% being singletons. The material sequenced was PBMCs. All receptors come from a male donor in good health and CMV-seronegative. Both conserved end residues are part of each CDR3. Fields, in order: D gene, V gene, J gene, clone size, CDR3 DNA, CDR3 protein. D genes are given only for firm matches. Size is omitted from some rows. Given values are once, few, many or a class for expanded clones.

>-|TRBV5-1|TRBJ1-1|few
TGCGCCAGCAGCTCAACAGGGTGGGACACTGAAGCTTTCTTT
CASSSTGWDTEAFF
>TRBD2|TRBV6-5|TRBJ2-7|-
TGTGCCAGCAGCCGCGGACTAGGCGGCTCCTACGAGCAGTACTTC
CASSRGLGGSYEQYF
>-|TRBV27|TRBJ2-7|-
TGTGCCAGCAGTTTATCCCCTCCGGGAGCCGGGGATTCCGACTACGAGCAGTACTTC
CASSLSPPGAGDSDYEQYF
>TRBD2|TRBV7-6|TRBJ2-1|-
TGTGCCAGCAGCTCCCCTTCAGCGGGAGTTCCTCATGTTGAGCAGTTCTTC
CASSSPSAGVPHVEQFF
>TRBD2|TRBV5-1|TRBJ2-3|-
TGCGCCAGCAGCTTTTACAGCGGGGCGGATACGCAGTATTTT
CASSFYSGADTQYF
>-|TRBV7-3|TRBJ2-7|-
TGTGCCAGCAGCTTAACGGCCGCGGGCTCCCCCTACGAGCAGTACTTC
CASSLTAAGSPYEQYF
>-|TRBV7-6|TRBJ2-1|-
TGTGCCAGCAGCATATTCCCGGGAAATGAGCAGTTCTTC
CASSIFPGNEQFF
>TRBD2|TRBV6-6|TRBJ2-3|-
TGTGCCAGCAGTAACGGACTAGCGGGAGTAGCAGATACGCAGTATTTT
CASSNGLAGVADTQYF
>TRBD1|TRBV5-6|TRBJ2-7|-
TGTGCCAGCAGCTTTCAGGGGGCCCACGAGCAGTACTTC
CASSFQGAHEQYF
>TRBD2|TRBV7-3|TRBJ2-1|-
TGTGCCAGCAGTCCTCGACTAGCGGAGTACAATGAGCAGTTCTTC
CASSPRLAEYNEQFF
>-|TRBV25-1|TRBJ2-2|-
TGTGCCAGCAGTGACTTCACCGGGGAGCTGTTTTTT
CASSDFTGELFF
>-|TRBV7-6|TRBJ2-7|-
TGTGCCAGCAGCTTGCAAAAGGAGTACGAGCAGTACTTC
CASSLQKEYEQYF
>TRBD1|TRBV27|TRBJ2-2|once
TGTGCCAGCAGTTTCCGGACAGGGCGGAACACCGGGGAGCTGTTTTTT
CASSFRTGRNTGELFF
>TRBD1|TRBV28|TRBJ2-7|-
TGTGCCAGCAGTTCGGGGACAGCACATTACTACGAGCAGTACTTC
CASSSGTAHYYEQYF
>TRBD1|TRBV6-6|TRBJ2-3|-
TGTGCCAGCAGCCGACAGGGGGCGAATACGCAGTATTTT
CASSRQGANTQYF
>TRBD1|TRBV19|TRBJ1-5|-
TGTGCCCCCAAGGGACAGGGGACGAGCAATCAGCCCCAGCATTTT
CAPKGQGTSNQPQHF